This T cell receptor beta chain stems from a study of T cell responses to AZD1222 COVID-19 vaccine. With regard to this clone: As yet, its antigen is unknown.

Study-wide points: The donor group comprised mostly white British people and more females; the analysis possibly underestimated clonal diversity. Nearly half of spike-specific TCRs reportedly target variant regions that are unmutated in the B.1.351 and B.1.1.7 variants.

The germline V and J ends were trimmed by 1 base and 7 bases, with 14 bases remaining between them. Germline values: CDR1 SGHAT, CDR2 FQNNGV. This CDR3 is built from 14 residues. Sequencing was performed with immunoSEQ multiplex PCR; in TCRdb, only in-frame clones are kept and a portion is missing. The top ten clones hold around 20% of a sample with tens of thousands of clones, 70% to 80% of them seen once. The specimen comprised peripheral blood, sampled on day 0 of AZD1222 vaccination. The TCR comes from an adult in good health. This rearrangement joins TRBV11-2 to TRBJ2-7; D could derive from TRBD1 or TRBD2 (6 bases each). DNA for the CDR3: TGTGCCAGCAGCTTAGTTGGGGGGCTTAGAGAGCAGTACTTC. Amino acids: CASSLVGGLREQYF.